The 14 T cell receptor beta chains listed next were all sequenced from one sample in a study of CXCR3-negative and CXCR3-positive naive CD8 T cells. General study results and limits: CXCR3-expressing naive cells carried TRB CDR3s more hydrophobic than those of CXCR3-negative naive cells.

The antigens for these receptors are not known. The libraries of TRB cDNA were constructed through 5' RACE using UMI labels. One entry per CDR3 protein, without DNA, is what TCRdb gives after re-calling the 5' RACE reads. This repertoire includes about 150,000 distinct CDR3 sequences. The sequenced sample was naive CXCR3+ CD8+ T cells from blood. Subset: CD45RO-CCR7+CD27+CD95- naive CD8+ T cells expressing CXCR3 (TNR3+). The source is a human donor in good health. Some clones in this sample may be carry-over from other donors' samples.

The chain is built from TRBV4-3 and TRBJ1-2; TCRdb returns TRBD1, unconfirmable since there is no DNA. CDR1 is LGHNA and CDR2 is YSLEER in the germline V gene. There are 13 residues in the CDR3. CDR3 in amino acids: CASSQDTETGANF.

This chain connects TRBV4-2 to TRBJ1-1. The CDR3 runs 15 residues. Germline assignment: CDR1 LGHNA and CDR2 YNFKEQ. The CDR3 here is CASSPLRETNTEAFF.

The gene calls are TRBV15 and TRBJ1-1. Germline CDR1 reads LNHNV; CDR2 reads YYDKDF (reference sequence). The CDR3 consists of 13 residues. The CDR3 protein is CATSRAVNTEAFF.

The rearrangement links TRBV11-3 to TRBJ2-1; TCRdb's D gene call, TRBD2, goes unchecked for lack of DNA. CDR1 SGHNT and CDR2 YENEEA come from the germline V gene. The CDR3 runs to 15 residues. CDR3 protein: CASSSRVAGYNEQFF.

The chain combines TRBV5-1 with TRBJ2-7. The CDR3 is made up of 14 amino acids. Germline CDR1 is SGHRS and CDR2 is YFSETQ. The CDR3 region is CASSPESGSYEQYF. Based on the CDR3 plus reference TRBV5-1 and TRBJ2-7, the full variable domain is KAGVTQTPRYLIKTRGQQVTLSCSPISGHRSVSWYQQTPGQGLQFLFEYFSETQRNKGNFPGRFSGRQFSNSRSEMNVSTLELGDSALYLCASSPESGSYEQYFGPGTRLTVT.

The chain carries TRBV28 and TRBJ1-5; TCRdb calls TRBD1, which cannot be checked without DNA. Germline V gene data show CDR1 as MDHEN and CDR2 as SYDVKM. This CDR3 spans 19 amino acids. The CDR3 is CASSLRTGTGFRTGQPQHF.

J is TRBJ2-7 and V is TRBV4-1; TCRdb lists TRBD1, though no DNA is available to test this call. Germline-derived CDR1 and CDR2 are MGHRA and YSYEKL. The CDR3 loop spans 15 amino acids. The CDR3 reads CASSQGWTGGNEQYF.

The chain is built from TRBV29-1 and TRBJ2-2. The CDR3 runs to 13 residues. Germline CDR1 is SQVTM and CDR2 is ANQGSEA. The CDR3 reads CSVEVVNTGELFF.

This chain joins TRBV4-3 and TRBJ2-5. CDR1 LGHNA and CDR2 YSLEER come from the germline V gene. The CDR3 length is 20 residues. CDR3 in amino acids: CASSQEGSGSSVPYQETQYF.

V is TRBV5-1 and J is TRBJ1-5. CDR3 length: 14 amino acids. Germline V lookup: CDR1 SGHRS, CDR2 YFSETQ. This CDR3 reads CASSLEGISEPQHF.

The chain uses TRBV7-2 and TRBJ1-2; TCRdb gives TRBD1 as the D gene, but with no DNA this cannot be confirmed. Germline lookup yields CDR1 SGHTA and CDR2 FQGNSA. The CDR3 loop spans 15 amino acids. The CDR3 is CASSLGWSTGAGYTF.

The V call is TRBV3-1, the J call TRBJ2-1; TCRdb gives TRBD1 as the D gene, but with no DNA this cannot be confirmed. This CDR3 has 17 amino acids. Germline values: CDR1 LGHDT, CDR2 YNNKEL (reference sequence). CDR3 loop: CASSQDGDRVRYNEQFF.

The chain employs TRBV7-9 and TRBJ1-1; TCRdb calls TRBD1, which cannot be checked without DNA. The CDR3 has 11 amino acids. CDR1 SEHNR and CDR2 FQNEAQ come from the germline V gene (reference sequence). The CDR3 reads CASQGGTEAFF.

CDR3 loop: CASSLLAGGRYF. V is TRBV7-9 and J is TRBJ2-7; TCRdb's assignment of TRBD2 cannot be checked, as there is no DNA. The CDR3 runs 12 residues. Germline V gene sequence: CDR1 SEHNR, CDR2 FQNEAQ (reference sequence).